Following are 13 T cell receptor beta chains from one sample sequenced in a study of shared clonotypes between healthy human individuals. Assay used: immunoSEQ multiplex PCR; TCRdb lists only in-frame clones, some missing. The sample contains 1,500,000 or so clones, about 98.5% of which appear only once. The sequenced sample consisted of naive CD4+ T cells sorted from blood. Subset reported: CD45RA+ positively selected. The receptor source for this set is a man in his thirties or forties in good health.

The rearrangement uses TRBV5-1 and TRBJ2-2; TRBD2 matches 11 bases. Germline-derived CDR1 and CDR2 are SGHRS and YFSETQ. The trim removed 5 bases at V and 5 bases at J, leaving 5 bases unmatched. CDR3 length: 15 amino acids. CDR3 amino acids: CASRTTSGTTGELFF. The DNA for the CDR3 is TGCGCCAGCAGAACGACTAGCGGGACAACCGGGGAGCTGTTTTTT.

This clone appeared a single time. The chain carries TRBV29-1 and TRBJ2-7, with D possibly being TRBD1 or TRBD2 (5 bases each). The CDR3 runs to 14 residues. CDR1 and CDR2 from the germline V gene are SQVTM and ANQGSEA. Trimming pared 2 bases from V and 7 bases from J, leaving 18 bases between. This CDR3 reads CSVERPGSRLEQYF. The CDR3 nucleotides are TGCAGCGTTGAAAGGCCAGGGAGCCGACTGGAGCAGTACTTC.

This chain uses TRBV18 with TRBJ2-7, with D perhaps matching TRBD2 (5 bases). From germline, CDR1 is KGHSH and CDR2 LQKENI. Trimming pared 6 bases from V and 7 bases from J, leaving 13 bases between. The CDR3 has 12 residues. CDR3 coding DNA: TGTGCCAGCTCTCCGACGACGGGGGAGCAGTACTTC. This codes for CASSPTTGEQYF.

The J gene is TRBJ2-3, the V gene TRBV6-4; D could derive from TRBD1 or TRBD2 (5 bases each). This CDR3 region has 13 residues. Germline assignment: CDR1 MRHNA and CDR2 SNTAGT. V was clipped by 3 bases and J by 8 bases, with 12 bases between them. DNA of the CDR3: TGTGCCAGCAGTGAAGGAAGTGGGGGTACGCAGTATTTT. Protein product: CASSEGSGGTQYF.

The rearrangement uses TRBV30 and TRBJ2-1; 7 bases align to TRBD2. This CDR3 has 15 amino acids. Germline loops: CDR1 GTSNPN, CDR2 SVGIG (reference sequence). Unmatched junction bases numbered 10, after V lost 4 bases and J lost 4 bases. The CDR3 reads CAWKGGAGLYNEQFF. The CDR3 DNA reads TGTGCCTGGAAAGGAGGAGCGGGATTATACAATGAGCAGTTCTTC.

The chain links TRBV5-8 to TRBJ2-1; 7 bases are shared with TRBD2. This CDR3 comprises 15 residues. Germline-derived CDR1 and CDR2 are SGHTS and YDEGEE. V lost 7 bases, J lost 0 bases, and 7 bases stayed unmatched. CDR3 loop: CASVIRTSSYNEQFF. In DNA form, the CDR3 reads TGTGCCAGCGTCATAAGGACTAGCTCCTACAATGAGCAGTTCTTC.

The rearrangement joins TRBV7-2 to TRBJ2-2; D gene uncertain. CDR1 SGHTA and CDR2 FQGNSA come from the germline V gene. Between the trimmed V and J ends, which lost 2 bases and 3 bases, there was a span of 7 bases. The CDR3 covers 14 residues. DNA of the CDR3: TGTGCCAGCAGCTTAACGGGTGACACCGGGGAGCTGTTTTTT. It yields the protein CASSLTGDTGELFF.

The CDR3 DNA is TGTGCCAGCGCTGAACTGGGGAGGGCCTACGAGCAGTACTTC. Translation: CASAELGRAYEQYF. The genes are TRBV28 and TRBJ2-7, with 7 bases matching TRBD2. The CDR3 totals 14 residues. The trim removed 8 bases at V and 2 bases at J, leaving 9 bases unmatched. Per germline, CDR1 MDHEN and CDR2 SYDVKM.

The chain recombines TRBV6-5 with TRBJ2-3; D may be TRBD1 (5 bases). CDR3 size: 16 residues. Deletions cut 0 bases from V and 4 bases from J, with 14 bases between. Looked up from germline, CDR1 is MNHEY and CDR2 is SVGAGI. The CDR3 region has the DNA TGTGCCAGCAGTTACTCTGGACACTCGGTCCCAGATACGCAGTATTTT. Translation gives CASSYSGHSVPDTQYF.

CDR3 loop: CASSTSSGSGDTQYF. CDR3 in DNA: TGTGCCAGCAGCACCTCCAGCGGGAGTGGAGATACGCAGTATTTT. The V gene is TRBV11-3, the J gene TRBJ2-3; 8 positions match TRBD2. The germline CDR1 and CDR2 sequences are SGHNT and YENEEA. V shed 5 bases, J shed 5 bases, and the junction held 9 bases outside the gene matches. CDR3 length: 15 amino acids.

The chain uses TRBV18 and TRBJ2-7, with 9 bases lining up with TRBD2. Trimming cost V 1 base and J 5 bases; bases outside gene matches: 3. This CDR3 is 14 amino acids long. CDR1 KGHSH and CDR2 LQKENI come from the germline V gene. This CDR3 is CASSPLAGVHEQYF. DNA of the CDR3: TGTGCCAGCTCACCACTAGCGGGAGTGCACGAGCAGTACTTC.

V gene TRBV5-4 combines with J gene TRBJ2-1, with 13 bases identical to TRBD2. Per germline, CDR1 SGHNT and CDR2 YYREEE (reference sequence). J was trimmed by 0 bases and V by 3 bases; bases with no gene match: 0. The CDR3 has 16 residues. This chain's CDR3 is CASSWTSGSSYNEQFF. The CDR3 DNA follows: TGTGCCAGCAGCTGGACTAGCGGGAGCTCCTACAATGAGCAGTTCTTC.

This chain connects TRBV9 to TRBJ1-1; D is unresolved. Germline assignment: CDR1 SGDLS and CDR2 YYNGEE. The germline V and J ends were trimmed by 0 bases and 4 bases, with 10 bases remaining between them. CDR3 length equals 14 residues. The CDR3 protein is CASSVGVVGTEAFF. The DNA of the CDR3 is TGTGCCAGCAGCGTAGGTGTGGTTGGCACTGAAGCTTTCTTT.